The clone carrying this T cell receptor beta chain was seen many times. Its target is unknown. This entry is derived from a study of T cell repertoires in cytomegalovirus infection. Study-wide background: Public TCR beta signatures provided an indication of both CMV infection and a matching HLA type.

The study, taken as a whole, reports: HLA-C-restricted, CMV-specific TCR beta clonotypes were dominant ex vivo. Summed frequency of public TCR beta families distinguished CMV carriers with the relevant HLA.

TCRdb redid the calling of the reads with MiXCR, one entry per CDR3 protein. Of under 300,000 distinct CDR3 sequences in the sample, about 12% were seen once. The CDR3 spans 13 residues. V gave up 5 bases and J gave up 8 bases; unmatched junction bases: 6. Germline V CDR1 and CDR2: ENHRY, SYGVKD. The rearrangement uses TRBV10-3 and TRBJ1-2; 9 bases align to TRBD1. The specimen was PBMCs. This clonotype originated in a human donor in good health (CMV status not recorded). Some clones in this sample may be carry-over from other donors' samples. DNA for the CDR3: TGTGCCATCAGTTCCCGGACAGGGGAGGGCTACACCTTC. It translates to CAISSRTGEGYTF.